This TCR beta chain was recorded in a study of CD8 T cells in Susac syndrome. Trimming removed 3 bases from V and 8 bases from J, with 19 bases in between. This CDR3 region has 14 residues. CDR1 SQVTM and CDR2 ANQGSEA come from the germline V gene. The RNA input was roughly 0.45 to 1 ug, and it was reverse transcribed with random hexamers. TCRdb used MiXCR to reprocess the immunoSEQ multiplex PCR reads, holding one entry per CDR3 protein. The profile shows 200,000 to 300,000 distinct CDR3 sequences, 85% to 95% of them singletons. TCR beta sequencing was performed on blood CD8+ and CD4+ T cells. Isolation of CD8+ and CD4+ T cells was performed negatively, whereas enrichment of TEMRA cells was done by FACS.

Sequencing was performed on CD4+ T cells from PBMCs. The chain uses TRBV29-1 and TRBJ1-2, with D perhaps matching TRBD1 (5 bases). This receptor was taken from a human donor with multiple sclerosis. CDR3 protein: CSVETRDEKRGYTF. For the CDR3, the DNA is TGCAGCGTTGAGACCCGGGACGAAAAGAGGGGCTACACCTTC.